Following are 14 T cell receptor beta chains from one sample sequenced in a study of T cell responses to AZD1222 COVID-19 vaccine. Clones were read by immunoSEQ multiplex PCR, and TCRdb kept only the in-frame ones, dropping some. The data show approximately 85,000 clones, 86% seen once. The starting material was peripheral blood, obtained on day 0 of AZD1222 vaccination. Source of these receptors: an adult in good health.

The rearrangement links TRBV7-2 to TRBJ2-7; D is perhaps TRBD1 (5 bases). The germline V gene encodes CDR1 SGHTA and CDR2 FQGNSA. The CDR3 spans 15 residues. Trimming pared 5 bases from V and 4 bases from J, leaving 18 bases between. CDR3 in amino acids: CASSLLVGEGYEQYF. The CDR3 DNA follows: TGTGCCAGCAGCCTTCTTGTAGGGGAAGGATACGAGCAGTACTTC.

The chain couples TRBV9 to TRBJ1-3; no definite D call. V dropped 4 bases and J dropped 3 bases, with 11 bases sitting between them. The germline gives CDR1 SGDLS, CDR2 YYNGEE. The CDR3 sequence is 14 residues long. This CDR3 is CASSPTGNGNTIYF. CDR3 nucleotides: TGTGCCAGCAGCCCTACGGGGAATGGAAACACCATATATTTT.

This clone has a handful of counts. V gene TRBV6-5 combines with J gene TRBJ1-1; 9 nucleotides agree with TRBD1. V gave up 8 bases and J gave up 4 bases; unmatched junction bases: 8. This CDR3 contains 14 residues. Per the germline V gene, CDR1 is MNHEY and CDR2 is SVGAGI. The chain's CDR3 is CASARTGALTEAFF. The CDR3 DNA follows: TGTGCCAGCGCTCGGACAGGGGCCCTCACTGAAGCTTTCTTT.

This clone showed up just a few times. V gene TRBV11-2 combines with J gene TRBJ1-2; D remains unclear. Trimming stripped 6 bases from V and 4 bases from J, with 21 bases between. From germline, CDR1 is SGHAT and CDR2 FQNNGV. The CDR3 extends over 16 amino acids. CDR3 DNA: TGTGCCAGCAGGCTAGGGTCCGGGAGCCAAGGCTATGGCTACACCTTC. It yields the protein CASRLGSGSQGYGYTF.

The chain joins TRBV19 to TRBJ1-1; D might be TRBD1 (6 bases). CDR1 is LNHDA, CDR2 SQIVND, per germline (reference sequence). This CDR3 spans 14 amino acids. V was shortened by 4 bases and J by 10 bases, with 19 bases between the two germline ends. The CDR3 reads CASSTYMGHLPAFF. The CDR3 nucleotides are TGTGCCAGTAGTACATACATGGGACATTTGCCAGCTTTCTTT.

V usage is TRBV6-2 or TRBV6-3 and J usage is TRBJ1-1; TRBD1 is a possible D gene (6 bases). The V end lost 3 bases, the J end lost 6 bases, and 11 bases lay between the germline ends. Germline assignment: CDR1 MNHEY and CDR2 SVGEGT. CDR3 length: 13 residues. Here the CDR3 reads CASSYSQGAEAFF. The CDR3 DNA follows: TGTGCCAGCAGTTATTCACAGGGAGCTGAAGCTTTCTTT.

V gene TRBV10-2 combines with J gene TRBJ2-2; D remains unclear. The CDR3 extends over 13 amino acids. V was cut by 1 base and J by 6 bases, with 6 bases left in between. Germline assignment: CDR1 WSHSY and CDR2 SAAADI. The CDR3 nucleotides are TGCGCCAGCAGTGAGTTCGCCGCCGGGGAGCTGTTTTTT. As protein: CASSEFAAGELFF.

The V and J genes are TRBV30 and TRBJ2-2, with D maybe TRBD2 (6 bases). Germline CDR1 GTSNPN, CDR2 SVGIG (reference sequence). This CDR3 region has 12 residues. Deletions cut 7 bases from V and 10 bases from J, with 16 bases between. The CDR3 nucleotides are TGTGCCTTGAATATGGGGGGTCCGGAGCTGTTTTTT. The encoded protein is CALNMGGPELFF.

The chain joins TRBV9 to TRBJ1-6; TRBD1 might be the D (6 bases). Germline lookup yields CDR1 SGDLS and CDR2 YYNGEE. This CDR3 comprises 14 residues. Trimming took off 4 bases at V and 7 bases at J, with 12 bases between the two ends. The CDR3 spells CASSSGQLNSPLHF. The CDR3 DNA reads as TGTGCCAGCAGCTCTGGACAGCTGAATTCACCCCTCCACTTT. Drawing the rest from reference TRBV9 and TRBJ1-6, the complete variable domain is DSGVTQTPKHLITATGQRVTLRCSPRSGDLSVYWYQQSLDQGLQFLIQYYNGEERAKGNILERFSAQQFPDLHSELNLSSLELGDSALYFCASSSGQLNSPLHFGNGTRLTVT.

This clone was seen a few times. The chain combines TRBV6-5 with TRBJ2-7; D might be TRBD1 or TRBD2, each matching 5 bases. The length of the CDR3 is 13 residues. Trimming removed 11 bases at V and 0 bases at J, with 14 bases between. Germline V gives CDR1 MNHEY, CDR2 SVGAGI. As DNA, the CDR3 is TGTGCCGTCACCTCAGGGAGCTCCTACGAGCAGTACTTC. Encoded protein: CAVTSGSSYEQYF.

The rearrangement uses TRBV6-5 and TRBJ1-5; TRBD1 aligns across 8 bases. There are 15 residues in the CDR3. Germline values: CDR1 MNHEY, CDR2 SVGAGI. The trim removed 8 bases at V and 1 base at J, leaving 7 bases unmatched. CDR3 DNA sequence: TGTGCCAGCGGTCGGACAGGGACGAGCAATCAGCCCCAGCATTTT. Translation: CASGRTGTSNQPQHF.

As DNA, the CDR3 is TGTGCCAGCAGCCACGGCAGTGTTGAGGGGACCCAGTACTTC. Translating it yields CASSHGSVEGTQYF. The genes are TRBV3-1 (or the pseudogene TRBV3-2) and TRBJ2-5, with D maybe TRBD2 (5 bases). Between the trimmed V and J ends, which lost 3 bases and 7 bases, there was a span of 15 bases. The germline CDR1 and CDR2 sequences are LGHDT and YNNKEL (reference sequence). The CDR3 is 14 residues long.

The chain couples TRBV5-6 to TRBJ2-1; 9 positions agree with TRBD2. There are 17 residues in the CDR3. Germline trimming cut 4 bases from V and 8 bases from J; bases unmatched to any gene: 16. CDR1 is SGHDT, CDR2 YYEEEE, per germline. DNA for the CDR3: TGTGCCAGCAGCCCTGATATAGCGGGGGCTAACGGCGATGAGCAGTTCTTC. The encoded protein is CASSPDIAGANGDEQFF.

The V gene is TRBV3-1 (or the pseudogene TRBV3-2), the J gene TRBJ2-6; possibly TRBD2 for D (5 bases). The germline V and J ends were trimmed by 4 bases and 0 bases, with 19 bases remaining between them. Germline V CDR1 and CDR2: LGHDT, YNNKEL (reference sequence). The CDR3 length is 19 residues. The CDR3 reads CASSPRHGVGSSGANVLTF. The CDR3 bases are TGTGCCAGCAGCCCGCGACACGGGGTGGGATCCTCTGGGGCCAACGTCCTGACTTTC.